The 10 T cell receptor beta chains given below trace back to one sample, sequenced in a study of blood T cell repertoires in COVID-19. The method was immunoSEQ multiplex PCR; TCRdb's version includes in-frame clones alone and lacks a portion of them. Among 330,000 or so clones listed, approximately 89% were seen once. Sequencing was carried out using PBMCs or T cells enriched from blood (not recorded which). The receptors derive from a man younger than 40 who had recovered from COVID-19.

The chain combines TRBV5-6 with TRBJ1-5, with a tentative D call TRBD1 (6 bases). This CDR3 has 15 residues. V lost 4 bases and J lost 0, with 11 bases in between. Germline V lookup: CDR1 SGHDT, CDR2 YYEEEE. The CDR3 reads CASSRGQNSNQPQHF. The CDR3 region has the DNA TGTGCCAGCAGCCGCGGACAGAATAGCAATCAGCCCCAGCATTTT. Complete variable domain (other parts from reference TRBV5-6 and TRBJ1-5): DAGVTQSPTHLIKTRGQQVTLRCSPKSGHDTVSWYQQALGQGPQFIFQYYEEEERQRGNFPDRFSGHQFPNYSSELNVNALLLGDSALYLCASSRGQNSNQPQHFGDGTRLSIL.

The V and J genes are TRBV11-1 and TRBJ2-5; D gene unclear. CDR1 is SGHAT, CDR2 FQDESV, per germline (reference sequence). CDR3 length: 11 amino acids. V lost 3 bases to trimming and J lost 5 bases, with 4 bases between them. The CDR3 here is CASSFYETQYF. In DNA form, the CDR3 reads TGTGCCAGCAGCTTCTATGAGACCCAGTACTTC. The full variable domain, in which reference TRBV11-1 and TRBJ2-5 provide the parts outside the CDR3, is EAEVAQSPRYKITEKSQAVAFWCDPISGHATLYWYRQILGQGPELLVQFQDESVVDDSQLPKDRFSAERLKGVDSTLKIQPAELGDSAMYLCASSFYETQYFGPGTRLLVL.

The chain combines TRBV4-1 with TRBJ2-7; TRBD1 aligns across 12 bases. The CDR3 runs to 17 residues. Trimming cost V 0 bases and J 2 bases; bases outside gene matches: 5. Germline V gene data show CDR1 as MGHRA and CDR2 as YSYEKL. CDR3 sequence reads: CASSQDLGTGGTYEQYF. As DNA, the CDR3 is TGCGCCAGCAGCCAAGATTTGGGGACAGGGGGCACCTACGAGCAGTACTTC.

This clone has just one count. This rearrangement joins TRBV28 to TRBJ2-1; 9 bases agree with TRBD1. The CDR3 extends over 18 amino acids. After removal of 4 bases from V and 4 bases from J, the junction contained 14 bases not matched to a gene. Germline V CDR1 and CDR2: MDHEN, SYDVKM. CDR3 nucleotide sequence: TGTGCCAGCAGTTCCCCAAACAGGGGGCGAAGGAGGTACAATGAGCAGTTCTTC. The encoded protein is CASSSPNRGRRRYNEQFF.

The chain carries TRBV18 and TRBJ1-2; 12 bases line up with TRBD1. Per germline, CDR1 KGHSH and CDR2 LQKENI. This CDR3 is 16 amino acids long. With V trimmed by 2 bases and J by 7 bases, 8 bases remained unmatched. As DNA, the CDR3 is TGTGCCAGCTCACCAGGGACAGGGGGCAGCTTGGTTGGCTACACCTTC. This gives the protein CASSPGTGGSLVGYTF. The variable domain in full, with the rest retrieved from reference TRBV18 and TRBJ1-2, is NAGVMQNPRHLVRRRGQEARLRCSPMKGHSHVYWYRQLPEEGLKFMVYLQKENIIDESGMPKERFSAEFPKEGPSILRIQQVVRGDSAAYFCASSPGTGGSLVGYTFGSGTRLTVV.

V and J are TRBV5-5 and TRBJ2-7; a possible D gene is TRBD2 (6 bases). V lost 6 bases, J lost 4 bases, and 11 bases lay in between. Germline values: CDR1 SGHKS, CDR2 YYEKEE (reference sequence). The CDR3 consists of 12 residues. The CDR3 here is CASNSGGYEQYF. The CDR3 bases are TGTGCCAGCAACAGTGGAGGGTACGAGCAGTACTTC.

This chain joins TRBV29-1 and TRBJ1-2; D is possibly TRBD1 (5 bases). CDR1 is SQVTM and CDR2 is ANQGSEA in the germline V gene. V dropped 1 base and J dropped 8 bases, with 11 bases sitting between them. The CDR3 runs 12 residues. This chain's CDR3 is CSVEVGGGGYTF. The CDR3 region has the DNA TGCAGCGTTGAAGTCGGGGGAGGGGGCTACACCTTC.

The rearrangement joins TRBV7-9 to TRBJ1-6; D is unclear. The CDR3 extends over 15 amino acids. The V end was cut by 1 base, the J end by 7 bases, with 11 bases between. CDR1 and CDR2 from the germline V gene are SEHNR and FQNEAQ (reference sequence). The CDR3 region is CASSLVSGLNSPLHF. In DNA form, the CDR3 reads TGTGCCAGCAGCTTAGTCTCCGGTTTAAATTCACCCCTCCACTTT.

Comments on this clone: Other DNA sequences in the sample encode the same CDR3. V usage is TRBV5-1 and J usage is TRBJ1-5; 11 bases fit TRBD1. CDR1 is SGHRS and CDR2 is YFSETQ in the germline V gene. After removal of 3 bases from V and 6 bases from J, the junction contained 2 bases not matched to a gene. This CDR3 contains 14 residues. CDR3 loop: CASSWGQGGQPQHF. The CDR3 DNA reads TGCGCCAGCAGCTGGGGACAGGGGGGTCAGCCCCAGCATTTT.

The chain couples TRBV7-9 to TRBJ1-1, with TRBD1 identical over 8 bases. The trim removed 2 bases at V and 5 bases at J, leaving 7 bases unmatched. Per germline, CDR1 SEHNR and CDR2 FQNEAQ (reference sequence). The CDR3 has 15 residues. Here the CDR3 reads CASSLYAGGWTEAFF. CDR3 in DNA: TGTGCCAGCAGCTTATATGCAGGGGGCTGGACTGAAGCTTTCTTT.